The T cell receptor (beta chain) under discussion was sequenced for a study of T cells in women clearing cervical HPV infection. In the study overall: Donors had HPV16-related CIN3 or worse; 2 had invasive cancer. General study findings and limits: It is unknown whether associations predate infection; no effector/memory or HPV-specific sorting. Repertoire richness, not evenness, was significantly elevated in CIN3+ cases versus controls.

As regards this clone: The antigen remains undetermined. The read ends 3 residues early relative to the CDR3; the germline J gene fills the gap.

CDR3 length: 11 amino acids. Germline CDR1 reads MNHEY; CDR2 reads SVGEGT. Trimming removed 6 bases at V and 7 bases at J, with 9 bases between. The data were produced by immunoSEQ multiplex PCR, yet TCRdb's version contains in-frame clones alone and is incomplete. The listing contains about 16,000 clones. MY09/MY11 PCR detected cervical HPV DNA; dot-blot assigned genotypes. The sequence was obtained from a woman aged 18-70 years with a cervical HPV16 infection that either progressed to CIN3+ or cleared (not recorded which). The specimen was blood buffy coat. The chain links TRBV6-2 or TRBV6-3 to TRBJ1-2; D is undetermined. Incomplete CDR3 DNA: TGTGCCAGCAGCTCGTCCGTTGGC. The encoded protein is CASSSSVG. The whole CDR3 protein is CASSSSVGYTF.